This record concerns one T cell receptor (beta chain) sequence. This clone was seen at least ten times. No antigen is known for it. No much larger clone exists at a distance of one base, and base qualities are not known. Related bone marrow donors provided peripheral blood samples on the day of marrow donation. Peripheral blood and bone marrow mononuclear cells were isolated by Ficoll-Hypaque density centrifugation and were cryopreserved. These data are taken from a study of T cells after posttransplantation cyclophosphamide (dated by TCRdb to 2015 to 2016). Study-level background: The study tracked T cell repertoire reconstitution by TRB sequencing after myeloablative bone marrow transplantation using posttransplantation cyclophosphamide as GVHD prophylaxis. Samples from about 35 PTCy-treated patients, along with samples from 16 of their related bone marrow donors, underwent antigen receptor sequencing. Blood from all 35 or so PTCy patients who had 1-year posttransplant specimens underwent TRB sequencing. In 3 patients, up to 3 additional blood samples taken between 2 and 5.2 years after transplant also underwent TRB sequencing, as did pretransplant blood from a handful of patients. Because TRA and TRB clonality correlated tightly in several samples, later TCR analyses were limited to TRB. Public TRB sequences were compared against a database of over 3,600 sequences linked to responses to pathogens, tumor antigens, self-antigens and alloantigens. The research as a whole found: Across fewer than 55 patients, TRB clonality was highly associated with recipient CMV seropositivity and CMV reactivation, and PTCy diversity was similar to diversity in CNI/methotrexate controls. The TRB repertoires of T cells infiltrating skin or GI tract showed only limited overlap with the TRB repertoires of T cells in blood. At 1-2 months, donor-recipient similarity was low but rose over the first year, and the later blood repertoires were often dominated by donor CD8+ memory clones.

The junction shows trimming of 6 bases on V and 9 bases on J, and the gene matches do not reach 5 bases of it. The germline V gene yields SNHLY for CDR1 and FYNNEI for CDR2. The CDR3 goes from the cysteine to the phenylalanine over 13 residues. Only the CDR3 DNA is retained, 39 bases long and in frame from the first base. Genomic DNA was the input for TRB sequencing, which was run either with the immunoSEQ assay at survey resolution or with the hsTCRB kit. As for the authors' bioinformatics: Initial read processing used immunoSEQ software, and repertoire analyses used the LymphoSeq R package. Clonality was calculated as 1 minus normalized Shannon entropy, and the Gini coefficient was also calculated for each TRB dataset. To infer phenotypes in unsorted samples, TRB sequences from sorted subsets of the recipient or donor were mapped onto the unsorted samples of the same recipient. Drawn from immuneACCESS, this table holds only the in-frame rearrangements with V and J called that TCRdb kept. Clones are partly lost; checked studies trace under half to an unresolved V gene and leave the rest unexplained. V and J calls plus clone size are reproduced from that table; the DNA served to infer D and trimming. This sample contains about 38,000 clones, none of which is a singleton. 2% to 2.5% of the sample goes to the ten largest clones.

The rearranged segments are TRBV2 and TRBJ2-1; 10 of the junction bases match TRBD2. Input material: PBMCs. The TCR originated in a man aged 45 to 65 in good health, CMV-negative, and a related stem cell transplant donor. The CDR3 reads CASRALAGGEQFF. In nucleotide form, the sequence is TGTGCCAGCAGAGCTTTAGCGGGAGGTGAGCAGTTCTTC.